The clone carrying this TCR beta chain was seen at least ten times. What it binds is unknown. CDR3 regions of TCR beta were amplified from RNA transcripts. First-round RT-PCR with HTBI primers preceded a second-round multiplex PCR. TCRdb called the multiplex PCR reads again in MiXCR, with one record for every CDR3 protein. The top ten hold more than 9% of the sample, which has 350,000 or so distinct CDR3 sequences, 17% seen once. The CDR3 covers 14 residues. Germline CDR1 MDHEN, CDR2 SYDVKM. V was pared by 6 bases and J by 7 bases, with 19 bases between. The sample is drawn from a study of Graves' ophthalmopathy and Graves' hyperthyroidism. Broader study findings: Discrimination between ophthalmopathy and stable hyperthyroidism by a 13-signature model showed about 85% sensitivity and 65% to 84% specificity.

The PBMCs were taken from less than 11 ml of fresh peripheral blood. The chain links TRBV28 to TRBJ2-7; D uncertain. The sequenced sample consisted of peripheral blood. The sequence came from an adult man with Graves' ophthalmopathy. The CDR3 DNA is TGTGCCAGCAGCTACAAGGACGGATTCAGAGAGCAGTACTTC. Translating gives CASSYKDGFREQYF.